The T cell receptor (beta chain) described here comes from a study of Graves' ophthalmopathy and Graves' hyperthyroidism. At the level of the study: Peripheral blood sampling preceded any treatment and occurred at initial diagnosis.

This clonotype was detected ten times or more. Its target is unknown. The study amplified TCR beta CDR3 regions using RNA transcripts. HTBI-primed first-round RT-PCR preceded second-round multiplex PCR. TCRdb re-analysed the multiplex PCR reads in MiXCR, keeping a single row per CDR3 protein. The data contain 170,000 or so distinct CDR3 sequences, 35% to 50% of them singletons. Whole-study findings and limits: Blood also carried most expanded thyroid clonotypes exceeding 0.001 frequency.

Patients were left out if they had other autoimmune diseases, uncontrolled infections, pregnancy or lactation. Diagnosis was based on clinical symptoms, serum thyroxine, TRAb, thyroid ultrasound and orbital computed tomography. V was trimmed by 2 bases and J by 4 bases, leaving 5 bases between them. CDR3 length: 12 amino acids. The receptor was derived from a man aged 25 to 45 with Graves' ophthalmopathy. Sequenced sample: peripheral blood. This chain links TRBV12-3 or TRBV12-4 with TRBJ2-5, with a possible D match to TRBD2 (5 bases). Here the CDR3 DNA reads TGTGCCAGCAGTTTACGGGGAGAGACCCAGTACTTC. Protein: CASSLRGETQYF.